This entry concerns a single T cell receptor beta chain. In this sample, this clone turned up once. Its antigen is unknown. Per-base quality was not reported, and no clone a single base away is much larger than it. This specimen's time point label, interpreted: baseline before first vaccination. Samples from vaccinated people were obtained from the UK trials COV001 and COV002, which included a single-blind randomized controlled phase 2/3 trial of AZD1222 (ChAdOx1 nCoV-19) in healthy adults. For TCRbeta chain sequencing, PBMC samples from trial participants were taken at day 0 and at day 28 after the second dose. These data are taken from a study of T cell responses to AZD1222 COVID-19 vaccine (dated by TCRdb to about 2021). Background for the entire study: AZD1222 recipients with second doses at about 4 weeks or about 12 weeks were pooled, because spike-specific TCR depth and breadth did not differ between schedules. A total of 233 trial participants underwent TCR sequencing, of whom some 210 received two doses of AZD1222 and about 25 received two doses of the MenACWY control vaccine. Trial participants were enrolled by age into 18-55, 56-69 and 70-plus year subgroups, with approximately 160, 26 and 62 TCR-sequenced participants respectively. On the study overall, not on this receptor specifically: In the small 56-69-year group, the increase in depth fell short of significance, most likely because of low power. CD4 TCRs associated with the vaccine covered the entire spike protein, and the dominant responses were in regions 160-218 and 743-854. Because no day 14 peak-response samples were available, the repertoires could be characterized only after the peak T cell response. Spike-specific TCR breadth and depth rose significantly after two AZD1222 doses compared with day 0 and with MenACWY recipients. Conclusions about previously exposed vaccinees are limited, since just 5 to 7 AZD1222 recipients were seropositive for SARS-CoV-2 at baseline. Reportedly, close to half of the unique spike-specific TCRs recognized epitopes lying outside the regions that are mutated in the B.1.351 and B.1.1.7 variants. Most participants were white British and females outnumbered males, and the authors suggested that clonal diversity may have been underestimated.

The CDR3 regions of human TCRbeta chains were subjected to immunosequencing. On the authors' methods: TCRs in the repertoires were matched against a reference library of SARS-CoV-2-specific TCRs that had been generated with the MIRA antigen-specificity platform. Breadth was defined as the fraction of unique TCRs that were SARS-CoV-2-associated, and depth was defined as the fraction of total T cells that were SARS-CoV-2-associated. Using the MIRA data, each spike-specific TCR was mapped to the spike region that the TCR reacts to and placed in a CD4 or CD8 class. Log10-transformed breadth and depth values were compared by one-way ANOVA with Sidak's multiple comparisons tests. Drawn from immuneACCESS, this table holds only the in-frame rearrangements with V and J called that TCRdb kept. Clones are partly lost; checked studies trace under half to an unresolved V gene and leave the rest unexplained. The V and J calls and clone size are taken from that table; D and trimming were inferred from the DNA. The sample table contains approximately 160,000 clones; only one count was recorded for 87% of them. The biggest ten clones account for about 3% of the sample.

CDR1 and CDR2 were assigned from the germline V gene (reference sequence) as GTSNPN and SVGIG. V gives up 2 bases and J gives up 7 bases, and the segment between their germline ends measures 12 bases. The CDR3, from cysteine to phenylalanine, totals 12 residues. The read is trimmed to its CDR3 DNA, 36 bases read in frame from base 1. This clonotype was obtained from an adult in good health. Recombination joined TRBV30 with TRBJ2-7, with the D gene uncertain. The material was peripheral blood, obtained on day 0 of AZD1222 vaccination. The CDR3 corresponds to CAWSTKPGEQYF. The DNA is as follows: TGTGCCTGGAGTACTAAACCCGGGGAGCAGTACTTC.